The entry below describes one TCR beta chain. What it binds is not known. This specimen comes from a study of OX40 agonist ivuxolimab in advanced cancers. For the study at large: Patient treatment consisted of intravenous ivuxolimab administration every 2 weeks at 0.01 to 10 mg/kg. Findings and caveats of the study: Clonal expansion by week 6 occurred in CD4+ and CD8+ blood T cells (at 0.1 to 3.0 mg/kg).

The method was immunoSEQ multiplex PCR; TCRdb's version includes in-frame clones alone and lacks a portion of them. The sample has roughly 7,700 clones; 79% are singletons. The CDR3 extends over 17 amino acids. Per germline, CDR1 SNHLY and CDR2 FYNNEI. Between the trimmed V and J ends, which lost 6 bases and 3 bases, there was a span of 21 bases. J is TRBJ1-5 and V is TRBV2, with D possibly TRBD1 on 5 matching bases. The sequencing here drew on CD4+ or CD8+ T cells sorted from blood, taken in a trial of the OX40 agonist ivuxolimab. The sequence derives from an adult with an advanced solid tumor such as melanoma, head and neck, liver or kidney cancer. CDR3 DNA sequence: TGTGCCAGCAGAGCCGGGACTACGGGCAGGCACAATCAGCCCCAGCATTTT. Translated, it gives CASRAGTTGRHNQPQHF.